This TCR beta chain was documented in a study of cytomegalovirus exposure and HLA in healthy donors. Study as a whole: A prior study identified 117 million unique TCR beta sequences from roughly 170 million T cells. Study-wide findings and caveats: Some segments of the V type, notably TRBV6-2 and TRBV6-3, were excluded as indistinguishable. V- and J-gene trimming of TCR beta was linked (in a later analysis) to a missense DCLRE1C variant.

This clone came up once. Its antigen remains unidentified. Germline CDR1 is LNHDA and CDR2 is SQIVND (reference sequence). Trimming removed 10 bases at V and 4 bases at J, with 11 bases between. The CDR3 has 12 amino acids. With 60 Vbeta and 13 Jbeta primers, the PCR was carried out. Using immunoSEQ multiplex PCR, the repertoire was profiled, and TCRdb retains in-frame clones only, with some absent. The sample lists some 190,000 clones, around three quarters occurring once. The source material was PBMCs. The source is a young woman in good health and CMV-seronegative. This chain uses TRBV19 with TRBJ2-1, with D perhaps matching TRBD2 (6 bases). The CDR3 protein is CATGGGYNEQFF. The CDR3 DNA follows: TGTGCCACCGGAGGAGGGTACAATGAGCAGTTCTTC.